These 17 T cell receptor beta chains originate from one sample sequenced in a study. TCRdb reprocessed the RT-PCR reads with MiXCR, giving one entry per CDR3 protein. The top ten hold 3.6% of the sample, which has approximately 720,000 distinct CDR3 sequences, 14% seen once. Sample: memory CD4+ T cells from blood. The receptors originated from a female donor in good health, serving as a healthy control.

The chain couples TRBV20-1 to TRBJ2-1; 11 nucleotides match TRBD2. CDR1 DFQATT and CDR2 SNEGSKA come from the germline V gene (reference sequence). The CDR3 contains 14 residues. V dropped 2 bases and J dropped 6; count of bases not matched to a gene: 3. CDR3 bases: TGCAGTGCTAGACTAGCGGGAGGTTTCAATGAGCAGTTCTTC. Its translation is CSARLAGGFNEQFF.

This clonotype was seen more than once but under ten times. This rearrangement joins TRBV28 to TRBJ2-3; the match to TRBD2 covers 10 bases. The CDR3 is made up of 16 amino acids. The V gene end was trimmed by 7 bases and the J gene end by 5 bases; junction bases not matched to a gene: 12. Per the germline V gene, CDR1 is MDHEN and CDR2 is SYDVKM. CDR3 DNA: TGTGCCAGCACAAAAGCCGGCAGCGGGAGGGTAGATACGCAGTATTTT. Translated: CASTKAGSGRVDTQYF.

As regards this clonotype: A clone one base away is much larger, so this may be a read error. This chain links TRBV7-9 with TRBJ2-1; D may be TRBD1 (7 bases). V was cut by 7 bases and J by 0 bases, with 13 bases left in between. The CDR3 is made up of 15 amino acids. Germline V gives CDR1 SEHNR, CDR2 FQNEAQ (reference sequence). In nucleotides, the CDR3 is TGTGCCAGCATCAGGGGGGTTTACTCCTACAATGAGCAGTTCTTC. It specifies CASIRGVYSYNEQFF.

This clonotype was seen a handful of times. CDR3 sequence reads: CASSLVEKREAFF. As DNA, the CDR3 is TGTGCCAGCAGCTTAGTAGAGAAGCGGGAAGCTTTCTTT. The rearrangement uses TRBV7-8 and TRBJ1-1; D is undetermined. Deletions cut 1 base from V and 8 bases from J, with 11 bases between. This CDR3 contains 13 residues. CDR1 is SGHVS and CDR2 is FQNEAQ in the germline V gene.

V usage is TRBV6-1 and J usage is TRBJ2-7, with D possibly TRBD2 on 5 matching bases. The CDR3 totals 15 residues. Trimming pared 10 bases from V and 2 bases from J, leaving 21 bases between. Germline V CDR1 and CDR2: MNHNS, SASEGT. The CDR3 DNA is TGTGCCACCCACGCCCAGCGGACGACCCCCTACGAGCAGTACTTC. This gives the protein CATHAQRTTPYEQYF.

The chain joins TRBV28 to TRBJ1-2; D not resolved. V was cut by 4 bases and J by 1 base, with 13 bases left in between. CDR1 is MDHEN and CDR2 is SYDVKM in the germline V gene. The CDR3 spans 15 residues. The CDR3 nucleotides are TGTGCCAGCAGTTACCCCGGTCCGGTTAACTATGGCTACACCTTC. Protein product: CASSYPGPVNYGYTF.

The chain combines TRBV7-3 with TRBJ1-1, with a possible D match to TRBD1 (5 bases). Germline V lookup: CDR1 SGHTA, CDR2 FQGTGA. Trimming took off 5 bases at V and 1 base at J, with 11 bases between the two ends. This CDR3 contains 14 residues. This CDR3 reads CASSHLQGNTEAFF. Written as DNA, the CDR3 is TGTGCCAGCAGCCACCTGCAGGGGAACACTGAAGCTTTCTTT.

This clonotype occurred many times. The CDR3: CSARDRKLAGGLGKETQYF. CDR3 bases: TGCAGTGCTAGAGATCGGAAGCTAGCGGGAGGATTGGGGAAAGAGACCCAGTACTTC. The chain uses TRBV20-1 and TRBJ2-5; 11 bases fit TRBD2. Trimming removed 0 bases from V and 3 bases from J; junction bases left unmatched: 15. The CDR3 contains 19 residues. CDR1 DFQATT and CDR2 SNEGSKA come from the germline V gene (reference sequence).

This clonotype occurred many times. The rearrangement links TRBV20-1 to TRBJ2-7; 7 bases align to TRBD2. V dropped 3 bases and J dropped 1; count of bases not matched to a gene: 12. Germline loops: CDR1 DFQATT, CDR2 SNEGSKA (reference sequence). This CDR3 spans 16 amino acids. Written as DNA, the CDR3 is TGCAGTGCTAGCCGCATCGAAGCGGGATTGTCCTACGAGCAGTACTTC. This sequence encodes CSASRIEAGLSYEQYF.

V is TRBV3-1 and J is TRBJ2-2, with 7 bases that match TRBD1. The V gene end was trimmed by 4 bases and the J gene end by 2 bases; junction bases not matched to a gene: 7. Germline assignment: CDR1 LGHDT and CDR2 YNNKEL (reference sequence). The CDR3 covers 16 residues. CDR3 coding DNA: TGTGCCAGCAGCCTGCTGGGACAGAGAAACACCGGGGAGCTGTTTTTT. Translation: CASSLLGQRNTGELFF. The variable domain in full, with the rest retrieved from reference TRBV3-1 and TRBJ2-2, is DTAVSQTPKYLVTQMGNDKSIKCEQNLGHDTMYWYKQDSKKFLKIMFSYNNKELIINETVPNRFSPKSPDKAHLNLHINSLELGDSAVYFCASSLLGQRNTGELFFGEGSRLTVL.

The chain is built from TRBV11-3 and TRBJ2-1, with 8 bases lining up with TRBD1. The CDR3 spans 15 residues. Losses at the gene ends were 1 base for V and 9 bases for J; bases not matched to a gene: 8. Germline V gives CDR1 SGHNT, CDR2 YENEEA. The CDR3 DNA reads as TGTGCCAGCAGCTTAGTAGCGACAGGGGCTGGTGAGCAGTTCTTC. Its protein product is CASSLVATGAGEQFF.

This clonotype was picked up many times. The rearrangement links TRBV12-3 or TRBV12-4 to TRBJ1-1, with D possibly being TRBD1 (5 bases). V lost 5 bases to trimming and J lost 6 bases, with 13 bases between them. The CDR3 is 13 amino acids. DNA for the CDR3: TGTGCCAGCAGTCGGCCCCCGACAGCTGAAGCTTTCTTT. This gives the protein CASSRPPTAEAFF.

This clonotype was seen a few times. CDR3 in amino acids: CASSSTSGNTGELFF. The DNA for the CDR3 is TGCGCCAGCAGCTCTACTAGCGGGAACACCGGGGAGCTGTTTTTT. The V gene is TRBV5-1, the J gene TRBJ2-2; TRBD2 matches at 8 bases. Germline V CDR1 and CDR2: SGHRS, YFSETQ. The J segment lost 1 base and the V segment lost 3 bases, leaving 2 bases of the junction unmatched. The length of the CDR3 is 15 residues.

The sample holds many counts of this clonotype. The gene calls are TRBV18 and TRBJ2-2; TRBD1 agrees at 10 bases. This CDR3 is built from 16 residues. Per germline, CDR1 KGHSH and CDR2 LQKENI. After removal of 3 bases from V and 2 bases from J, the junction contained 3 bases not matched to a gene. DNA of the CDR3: TGTGCCAGCTCACCCCCGACAGGGGGCAACACCGGGGAGCTGTTTTTT. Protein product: CASSPPTGGNTGELFF. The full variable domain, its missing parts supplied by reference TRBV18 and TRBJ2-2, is NAGVMQNPRHLVRRRGQEARLRCSPMKGHSHVYWYRQLPEEGLKFMVYLQKENIIDESGMPKERFSAEFPKEGPSILRIQQVVRGDSAAYFCASSPPTGGNTGELFFGEGSRLTVL.

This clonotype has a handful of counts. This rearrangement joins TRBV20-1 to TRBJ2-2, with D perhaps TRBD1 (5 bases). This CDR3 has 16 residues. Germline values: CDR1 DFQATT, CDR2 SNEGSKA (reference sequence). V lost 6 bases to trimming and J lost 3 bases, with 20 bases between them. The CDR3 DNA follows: TGCAGTGCCAGGGAATCTTCCGATAAATACACCGGGGAGCTGTTTTTT. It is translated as CSARESSDKYTGELFF.

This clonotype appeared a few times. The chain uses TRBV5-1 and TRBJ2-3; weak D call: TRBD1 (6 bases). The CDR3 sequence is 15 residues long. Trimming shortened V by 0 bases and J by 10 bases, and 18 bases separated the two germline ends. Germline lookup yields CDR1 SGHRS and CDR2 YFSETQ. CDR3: CASSLEPSTGLPQYF. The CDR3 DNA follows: TGCGCCAGCAGCTTGGAACCTTCCACAGGGTTGCCGCAGTATTTT.

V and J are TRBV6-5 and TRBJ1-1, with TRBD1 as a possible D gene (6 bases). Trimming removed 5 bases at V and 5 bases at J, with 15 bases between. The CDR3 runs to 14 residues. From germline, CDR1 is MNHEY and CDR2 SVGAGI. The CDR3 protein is CASSRGGRETEAFF. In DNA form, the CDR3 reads TGTGCCAGCAGTAGGGGGGGCAGGGAGACTGAAGCTTTCTTT.